The text below deals with one T cell receptor (beta chain). The length of the CDR3 is 14 residues. Unmatched junction bases numbered 2, after V lost 4 bases and J lost 0 bases. Germline CDR1 is LNHDA and CDR2 is SQIVND (reference sequence). The data belong to a study of blood T cell repertoires in COVID-19. Study overall: The United States, Italy and Spain provided the acute and convalescent COVID-19 samples.

The protocol was immunoSEQ multiplex PCR, while the TCRdb copy is restricted to in-frame clones and leaves out a portion. The data show fewer than 300,000 clones, about four fifths seen once. The receptor's source is a woman aged 18-35 years with acute or convalescent COVID-19. Sequencing was carried out using peripheral blood. The chain recombines TRBV19 with TRBJ2-5; 7 nucleotides match TRBD1. The CDR3 reads CASSTGTDQETQYF. The CDR3 coding sequence is TGTGCCAGTAGTACAGGGACAGACCAAGAGACCCAGTACTTC.